These T cell receptor beta chains were read from a single sample in a study of cytomegalovirus exposure and HLA in healthy donors. Only in-frame clones appear in the TCRdb table, and some are missing; sequencing was by immunoSEQ multiplex PCR. Altogether under 150,000 clones are present, around three quarters being singletons, with the ten largest covering 1.5% to 2%. Material for sequencing was PBMCs. Every receptor here comes from a woman aged 40 to 50 in good health and CMV-seronegative. Both conserved end residues are trimmed from each CDR3. Only part of the rows carry a size: once, few, many, or a class if the clone is expanded.

abundance: .
v_gene: TRBV29-1
CDR3aa: SVVGGQGMDGYT

abundance: .
v_gene: TRBV28
CDR3aa: ASLGANQGARGAF

abundance: .
v_gene: TRBV19
CDR3aa: ASSLNPGVAGGEQY

abundance: .
v_gene: TRBV5-1
CDR3aa: ASSLWGTSVYEQY

abundance: .
v_gene: TRBV14
CDR3aa: ASSHDRGYGYT

abundance: .
v_gene: TRBV5-4
CDR3aa: ASSLALASQETQY

abundance: .
v_gene: TRBV5-4
CDR3aa: ASSSGTYHDTEAF

abundance: .
v_gene: TRBV5-1
CDR3aa: ASSLGQYNEQF

abundance: once
v_gene: TRBV10-1
CDR3aa: ASNSGTSGSNEQF

abundance: .
v_gene: TRBV6-6
CDR3aa: ASSTGTSGDTQY

abundance: .
v_gene: TRBV19
CDR3aa: ASSMSLAAYYEQY

abundance: .
v_gene: TRBV28
CDR3aa: ASSLLAGSTDTQY

abundance: .
v_gene: TRBV6-5
CDR3aa: ASSYGDRAYEQY

abundance: once
v_gene: TRBV6-5
CDR3aa: ASSYGADQPQH

abundance: .
v_gene: TRBV5-4
CDR3aa: ASSTLTGGNYGYT

abundance: .
v_gene: TRBV14
CDR3aa: ASSRLLAGGQHEQF

abundance: .
v_gene: TRBV19
CDR3aa: ASSRRYPVSGGELF

abundance: .
v_gene: TRBV6-5
CDR3aa: ASSYSLAGGYEQY

abundance: .
v_gene: TRBV27
CDR3aa: ASSQVSTNEKLF

abundance: .
v_gene: TRBV27
CDR3aa: ASSEGLLTGWQETQY

abundance: .
v_gene: TRBV5-1
CDR3aa: ASSSSGDWETQY

abundance: .
v_gene: TRBV9
CDR3aa: ASSVLPGGGFGGSTDTQY

abundance: .
v_gene: TRBV19
CDR3aa: ASSETGGHEQY

abundance: .
v_gene: TRBV5-1
CDR3aa: ASSRDSPNTGELF

abundance: .
v_gene: TRBV6-5
CDR3aa: ASSYSLNGNYEQY

abundance: .
v_gene: TRBV11-2
CDR3aa: ASSAGTGRLEQY

abundance: once
v_gene: TRBV7-9
CDR3aa: ASSPGGRGYEQY

abundance: few
v_gene: TRBV6-6
CDR3aa: ASSYSIGTPLGAF

abundance: .
v_gene: TRBV5-4
CDR3aa: ASSSTGQQETQY

abundance: .
v_gene: TRBV2
CDR3aa: ASSEIAGYQPQH

abundance: few
v_gene: TRBV10-1
CDR3aa: ASSVSPQGNQPQH

abundance: .
v_gene: TRBV5-6
CDR3aa: ASRDGQINTQY

abundance: .
v_gene: TRBV4-1
CDR3aa: ASSQVWQNYGYT

abundance: once
v_gene: TRBV7-7
CDR3aa: ASSPWTGSTDTQY

abundance: .
v_gene: TRBV6-4
CDR3aa: ASSDSGGSGDNEQF

abundance: once
v_gene: TRBV11-2
CDR3aa: ASSLGGNGYT

abundance: .
v_gene: TRBV19
CDR3aa: ASSSSTDNFETQY

abundance: .
v_gene: TRBV6-1
CDR3aa: ASRPRVYQETQY

abundance: .
v_gene: TRBV21-1
CDR3aa: ASTPDRRPWGSPLH

abundance: few
v_gene: TRBV27
CDR3aa: ASSFSEGETQY